The T cell receptor beta chain under discussion was sequenced for a study of T cells in Graves' hyperthyroidism and ophthalmopathy. Points from the study as a whole: In blood, most of the thyroid clonotypes expanded above 0.001 were also present. Ophthalmopathy was predicted by the model a median of 6.5 months ahead of onset.

Fresh 10 ml peripheral blood yielded PBMCs. In its sample, this clonotype was seen many times. As yet, its antigen is unknown. The germline V gene encodes CDR1 DFQATT and CDR2 SNEGSKA (reference sequence). The CDR3 length is 16 residues. Trimming pared 6 bases from V and 7 bases from J, leaving 28 bases between. Amplification yielded TCR beta CDR3 regions, with RNA transcripts as the source. The TCR CDR3 first-round RT-PCR relied on the HTBI primer set. TCRdb called the multiplex PCR reads again in MiXCR, with one record for every CDR3 protein. The data hold about 420,000 distinct CDR3 sequences, with about 13% observed a single time.

This TCR came from a woman aged 18 to 35 with Graves' hyperthyroidism. The sequenced sample consisted of blood. The J gene is TRBJ2-7, the V gene TRBV20-1; a weak D match, TRBD1 (6 bases). This chain's CDR3 is CSAAAAYGAGAWEQYF. The CDR3 region has the DNA TGCAGTGCCGCCGCCGCTTACGGAGCAGGGGCTTGGGAGCAGTACTTC.